This TCR beta chain was captured in a study of blood T cell repertoires in COVID-19. V was clipped by 5 bases and J by 5 bases, with 15 bases between them. The CDR3 is 15 amino acids. The germline CDR1 and CDR2 sequences are SGHAT and FQNNGV. Using immunoSEQ multiplex PCR, the repertoire was profiled, and TCRdb retains in-frame clones only, with some absent. Seen here are more than 350,000 clones, around nine tenths observed once, and the top ten hold approximately 1.3%. The material sequenced was PBMCs or T cells enriched from blood (not recorded which). V and J are TRBV11-2 and TRBJ1-4, with a weak D call TRBD1 (6 bases). The TCR comes from a woman between 18 and 29 years old who had been exposed to COVID-19. The CDR3 is CASSLGTTWNEKLFF. In DNA form, the CDR3 reads TGTGCCAGCAGCCTCGGGACAACGTGGAATGAAAAACTGTTTTTT. Full variable domain (rest looked up from reference TRBV11-2 and TRBJ1-4): EAGVAQSPRYKIIEKRQSVAFWCNPISGHATLYWYQQILGQGPKLLIQFQNNGVVDDSQLPKDRFSAERLKGVDSTLKIQPAKLEDSAVYLCASSLGTTWNEKLFFGSGTQLSVL.